This TCR beta chain originates from a study of blood T cell repertoires in COVID-19. Across the whole study: The samples span acute and convalescent COVID-19 from the United States, Italy and Spain. T cells, B-cell-depleted T cells, or PBMCs supplied cDNA or gDNA.

Methods used by the authors: Scientists estimated how many nucleated cells there were by amplifying reference gene primers. The repertoire was sequenced with immunoSEQ multiplex PCR; TCRdb's copy has only in-frame clones and lacks some. The V and J calls and the clone size are those of that table, but D and trimming were determined from the DNA. The sample carries a few hundred thousand clones, over 80% recorded once. The CDR3 spans 13 residues. V lost 7 bases and J lost 3, with 10 bases in between. Germline lookup yields CDR1 GTSNPN and CDR2 SVGIG (reference sequence). The V and J genes are TRBV30 and TRBJ1-6; D remains ambiguous. This TCR was sampled from a woman between 45 and 65 years old who had recovered from COVID-19. The sequencing sample was made of PBMCs or T cells enriched from blood (not recorded which). The CDR3 spells CAYLRGYNSPLHF. The CDR3 DNA reads TGTGCCTACCTCCGGGGCTATAATTCACCCCTCCACTTT.